Here is one TCR beta chain with its context. The junction departs from germline at one end; a sequencing error may be responsible. Genomic DNA templated the TCR beta VDJ and CDR3 profiling. TCRdb itself ran the reads through MiXCR, one entry per CDR3 protein. The data show some 180,000 distinct CDR3 sequences, nearly 50% seen once. This record comes from a study of CD8+CD57+ T cells in acquired aplastic anemia. Whoever was chosen for sequencing had shown CD8+CD57+ cell expansion by flow cytometry. What was sequenced was sorted CD4+, CD8+, or CD8+CD57+ T cells (not recorded which) from PBMCs. This receptor was obtained from a human donor with aplastic anemia.

The CDR3 coding sequence is TGTGCCAGCAGCTTAGGGCCGGGTAATTCACCCCCCCACTTT. Translated, it gives CASSLGPGNSPPHF. The rearrangement links TRBV7-8 to TRBJ1-6; D remains unclear. This CDR3 is 14 amino acids long. Per the germline V gene, CDR1 is SGHVS and CDR2 is FQNEAQ.